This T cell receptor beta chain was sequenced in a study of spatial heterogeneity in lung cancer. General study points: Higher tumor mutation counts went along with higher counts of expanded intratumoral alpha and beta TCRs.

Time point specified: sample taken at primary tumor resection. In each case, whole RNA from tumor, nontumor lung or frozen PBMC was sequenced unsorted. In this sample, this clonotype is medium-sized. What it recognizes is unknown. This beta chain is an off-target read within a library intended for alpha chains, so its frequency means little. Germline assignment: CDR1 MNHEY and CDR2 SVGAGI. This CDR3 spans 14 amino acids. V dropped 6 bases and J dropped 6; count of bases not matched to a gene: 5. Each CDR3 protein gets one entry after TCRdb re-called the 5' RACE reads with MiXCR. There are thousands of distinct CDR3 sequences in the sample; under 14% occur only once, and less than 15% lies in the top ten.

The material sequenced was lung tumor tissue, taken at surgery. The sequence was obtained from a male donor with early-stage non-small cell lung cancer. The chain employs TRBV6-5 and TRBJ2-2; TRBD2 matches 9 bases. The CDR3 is CASRGLANSGELFF. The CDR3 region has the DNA TGTGCCAGCAGGGGACTAGCTAACTCCGGGGAGCTGTTTTTT.